This T cell receptor (beta chain) was recovered during a study of OX40 agonist ivuxolimab in advanced cancers. Study as a whole: Ivuxolimab is a fully human IgG2 antibody that activates OX40 (CD134). Every 2 weeks, patients received ivuxolimab intravenously, dosed at 0.01 to 10 mg/kg.

Profiled with immunoSEQ multiplex PCR; TCRdb holds only in-frame clones, not every one. The sample holds approximately 79,000 clones, 85% seen once. With regard to this clone: Its antigen is currently unknown.

Between the trimmed V and J ends, which lost 6 bases and 3 bases, there was a span of 18 bases. Germline CDR1 and CDR2: ENHRY and SYGVKD. There are 16 residues in the CDR3. Points from the study as a whole: Partial responders at 0.1-3.0 mg/kg had among the lowest clonal expansion.

The input for sequencing was CD4+ or CD8+ T cells sorted from blood, taken in a trial of the OX40 agonist ivuxolimab. This sequence was found in an adult with an advanced solid tumor such as melanoma, head and neck, liver or kidney cancer. The chain recombines TRBV10-3 with TRBJ1-5, with TRBD1 as a possible D gene (6 bases). The CDR3 reads CAIRGGSGDVNQPQHF. In DNA form, the CDR3 reads TGTGCCATCAGGGGGGGTTCAGGGGATGTCAATCAGCCCCAGCATTTT.